Listed below are T cell receptor beta chains from one sample, sequenced in a study of tumor-infiltrating lymphocytes in glioblastoma multiforme. In TCRdb, the multiplex PCR reads were re-called with MiXCR into one record per CDR3 protein. Of about 32,000 distinct CDR3 sequences listed, roughly two thirds are singletons. The sample was brain tumor tissue. These receptors all come from a male donor with glioblastoma. Both conserved end residues are part of each CDR3. Size values are once, few and many counts, or a class for expanded clones, and some rows have none.

>TRBJ2-1|TRBV7-3|many
CASSSRGDEQFF
>TRBJ2-5|TRBV11-2|once
CASSTPGLVGADTQYF
>TRBJ2-7|TRBV11-2|few
CVSSFSSLALYEQYF
>TRBJ1-1|TRBV12-3/TRBV12-4|NA
CAKRHVSTEAFF
>TRBJ2-2|TRBV11-2|NA
CASTPSFGQGLTVNTRELFF
>TRBJ2-2|TRBV4-2|NA
CASSPRAGQGGGGELVF
>TRBJ1-4|TRBV5-1|many
CASSLSGSSEKLFF
>TRBJ1-4|TRBV5-4|NA
CAGNLEQGDEKLFF
>TRBJ2-1|TRBV24-1|NA
CATSDLRSDGELYNPEGQFF
>TRBJ1-5|TRBV6-5|NA
CASSRDWEGQPQHF
>TRBJ2-2|TRBV5-5|NA
CASSVFSGTSTGELLF
>TRBJ2-7|TRBV20-1|NA
CSSSSEWYEQYF
>TRBJ2-5|TRBV20-1|NA
CSARDRLAGGQETRYF
>TRBJ2-7|TRBV20-1|NA
CSAREGTSGDYEQYF
>TRBJ2-7|TRBV20-1|few
CGAREGASEGCEQYF
>TRBJ2-7|TRBV13|NA
CASSLADTNNHPSEQYF
>TRBJ2-4|TRBV4-2|NA
CASSQWRGNDIQYF
>TRBJ2-1|TRBV4-1|many
CASSPLSRALDNEQFF